Listed below are T cell receptor beta chains from one sample, sequenced in a study of Graves' ophthalmopathy and Graves' hyperthyroidism. In TCRdb, the multiplex PCR reads were re-called with MiXCR into one record per CDR3 protein. The sample records some 350,000 distinct CDR3 sequences, about 17% being singletons. Source material: peripheral blood. Every receptor here comes from an adult woman with stable Graves' hyperthyroidism. The CDR3 runs from the conserved cysteine through the conserved F or W. The D gene is left open where the match is weak. Some rows mark clone size as missing; the rest say once, few, many or name a class of expanded clone.

V,J,D,size,DNA,CDR3
TRBV2,TRBJ2-7,TRBD1,many,TGTGCCAGCAGTCACAGGGGTTCCTACGAGCAGTACTTC,CASSHRGSYEQYF
TRBV6-2/TRBV6-3,TRBJ2-5,TRBD2,many,TGTGCCAGCAGTTCCCCGAGGACTAGCCGGGAGACCCAGTACTTC,CASSSPRTSRETQYF
TRBV7-2,TRBJ1-2,-,many,TGTGCCAGCAGCGCTCTATACGGGAACTATGGCTACACCTTC,CASSALYGNYGYTF
TRBV29-1,TRBJ2-7,-,many,TGCAGCGTTCTCAGCGGACCCTACGAGCAGTACTTC,CSVLSGPYEQYF
TRBV28,TRBJ2-7,TRBD1,many,TGTGCCAGCAGTTTATCCCGGGACAGTCTGGAGTACTTC,CASSLSRDSLEYF
TRBV6-1,TRBJ2-5,-,many,TGTGCCAGCAGGGGGGAACCCGGGACCGCGGGGACCCAGTACTTC,CASRGEPGTAGTQYF
TRBV7-2,TRBJ2-5,-,many,TGTGCCAGCAGCGCCAGGGGGGACCAAGAGACCCAGTACTTC,CASSARGDQETQYF
TRBV12-3/TRBV12-4,TRBJ1-1,-,many,TGTGCCAGCAGCCCCGGGACCAAAGCTTTCTTT,CASSPGTKAFF
TRBV24-1,TRBJ2-6,-,many,TGTGCCACCAGTGAGGGGGAGAGGAACGTCCTGACTTTC,CATSEGERNVLTF
TRBV5-1,TRBJ2-2,-,-,TGCGCCAGCAGTACATCGAACATCGGGGAGCTGTTTTTT,CASSTSNIGELFF
TRBV6-5,TRBJ2-5,-,many,TGTGCCAGCAGTTACGTCCGTTTTGAAGGCCAAGAGACCCAGTACTTC,CASSYVRFEGQETQYF
TRBV5-1,TRBJ2-7,-,many,TGCGCCAGCAGACCCAACTCGGGGAACGAGCAGTACTTC,CASRPNSGNEQYF
TRBV11-2,TRBJ2-2,TRBD2,many,TGTGCCAGCAGCTTCAAGCGGGAGAGAGGCGGGGAGCTGTTTTTT,CASSFKRERGGELFF
TRBV12-3/TRBV12-4,TRBJ2-5,TRBD2,many,TGTGCCACCACCGTGAGTTGGATAGCGGGGGGAAGAGAGACCCAGTACTTC,CATTVSWIAGGRETQYF
TRBV28,TRBJ2-5,TRBD2,many,TGTGCCAGCAGTGCTGCTAGCGGGAGGGCCGGCGAGACCCAGTACTTC,CASSAASGRAGETQYF
TRBV10-3,TRBJ2-7,-,-,TGTGCCTTCAGGAAAGATACAACCTACGAGCAGTACTTC,CAFRKDTTYEQYF
TRBV7-2,TRBJ2-7,TRBD2,many,TGTGCCAGCAGCTCGTCGGGCGGGAGCTACTACGAGCAGTACTTC,CASSSSGGSYYEQYF
TRBV28,TRBJ2-5,-,many,TGTGCCAGCAGTACGGGACGCGGGTTTCAAGAGACCCAGTACTTC,CASSTGRGFQETQYF
TRBV7-2,TRBJ2-7,-,many,TGTGCCAGCAGCCCAGAGAGCGGTGCCTACGAGCAGTACTTC,CASSPESGAYEQYF
TRBV20-1,TRBJ1-1,TRBD1,many,TGCAGTGCTAGTCACAGGGGGATGAACACTGAAGCTTTCTTT,CSASHRGMNTEAFF
TRBV11-2,TRBJ1-1,-,-,TGTGCCAGCGGGTTAGGGAGTCCCAGGACTTTCCTCATGAACACTGAAGCTTTCTTT,CASGLGSPRTFLMNTEAFF
TRBV9,TRBJ2-2,-,many,TGTGCCAGCAGCGTAGCCCAGGGGAAAATAGGCACCGGGGAGCTGTTTTTT,CASSVAQGKIGTGELFF
TRBV6-1,TRBJ2-2,-,many,TGTGCCACCTCAGGGGACACCACCGGGGAGCTGTTTTTT,CATSGDTTGELFF
TRBV6-2/TRBV6-3,TRBJ1-2,-,many,TGTGCCAGCAGTTACTCGGGCAGCTGGACGTATGGGGGGTTAGGCTACACCTTC,CASSYSGSWTYGGLGYTF
TRBV9,TRBJ1-2,-,few,TGTGCCAGCAGCGGGTATCATTTAGCCGGCGTCTATGGCTACACCTTC,CASSGYHLAGVYGYTF
TRBV2,TRBJ2-4,-,many,TGTGCCAGCAGTCGTAGGGCCTCCGACAAAAACATTCAGTACTTC,CASSRRASDKNIQYF
TRBV6-1,TRBJ2-7,-,many,TGTGCCACCAGGAAATCGGCCCACGAGCAGTACTTC,CATRKSAHEQYF
TRBV12-3/TRBV12-4,TRBJ1-2,-,-,TGTGCCAGCAGCCAGGTCGCAAACTATGGCTACACCTTC,CASSQVANYGYTF
TRBV28,TRBJ2-5,TRBD1,many,TGTGCCAGCAGCAAAGGACAGGGCCAGGGAGAGACCCAGTACTTC,CASSKGQGQGETQYF
TRBV11-2,TRBJ2-5,TRBD2,many,TGTGCCAGCACCGTAGCGGGAGGACGGCAAGAGACCCAGTACTTC,CASTVAGGRQETQYF
TRBV29-1,TRBJ2-7,-,many,TGCAGCGTCGTAAGGGACGAGACCTACGAGCAGTACTTC,CSVVRDETYEQYF
TRBV19,TRBJ2-2,-,-,TGTGCCAGTAGTATAGATCTTTCGAGTTTCAGGAACACCGGGGAGCTGTTTTTT,CASSIDLSSFRNTGELFF
TRBV11-2,TRBJ2-7,TRBD2,-,TGTGCCAGCAGGTCCCTAGCGGGAGAAGGGTACGAGCAGTACTTC,CASRSLAGEGYEQYF
TRBV2,TRBJ2-7,-,many,TGTGCCAGCAGTTCCTATTCCTACGAGCAGTACTTC,CASSSYSYEQYF
TRBV6-5,TRBJ2-2,-,many,TGTGCCAGCAGTTGGCAGGGTTTGAGTAGTTCCGGGGAGCTGTTTTTT,CASSWQGLSSSGELFF
TRBV20-1,TRBJ2-5,-,many,TGCAGTGCTAGAGATAATGGGGAGACCCAGTACTTC,CSARDNGETQYF
TRBV6-1,TRBJ2-5,-,-,TGTGCCAGCAGTGCCCTGACAGTGAATCAAGAGACCCAGTACTTC,CASSALTVNQETQYF
TRBV3-1,TRBJ1-1,-,once,TGTGCCAGCAGCCAGGGGGGGAGAACTGAAGCTTTCTTT,CASSQGGRTEAFF
TRBV19,TRBJ2-5,TRBD1,many,TGTGCCAGTAGTAGACAGGGCTGGGAGACCCAGTACTTC,CASSRQGWETQYF
TRBV19,TRBJ2-2,TRBD1,-,TGTGCCAGTAGAGAACAGGGGCGTGGGACCGGGGAGCTGTTTTTT,CASREQGRGTGELFF